Listed here is a single TCR beta chain. Trimming removed 0 bases at V and 6 bases at J, with 12 bases between. This CDR3 spans 16 amino acids. From germline, CDR1 is MGHRA and CDR2 YSYEKL. The sample originates from a study of T cell responses to AZD1222 COVID-19 vaccine. Repertoires were generated with immunoSEQ multiplex PCR, while TCRdb's copy carries only in-frame clones and drops some. The table records approximately 90,000 clones, about nine tenths of them present only once. J is TRBJ1-6 and V is TRBV4-1; D remains unclear. The sample here was peripheral blood, taken 28 days after the second AZD1222 dose. The sequence was obtained from an adult who received the AZD1222 COVID-19 vaccine. In nucleotides, the CDR3 is TGCGCCAGCAGCCAAGATGGCCGACCCTTTAATTCACCCCTCCACTTT. Encoded protein: CASSQDGRPFNSPLHF.